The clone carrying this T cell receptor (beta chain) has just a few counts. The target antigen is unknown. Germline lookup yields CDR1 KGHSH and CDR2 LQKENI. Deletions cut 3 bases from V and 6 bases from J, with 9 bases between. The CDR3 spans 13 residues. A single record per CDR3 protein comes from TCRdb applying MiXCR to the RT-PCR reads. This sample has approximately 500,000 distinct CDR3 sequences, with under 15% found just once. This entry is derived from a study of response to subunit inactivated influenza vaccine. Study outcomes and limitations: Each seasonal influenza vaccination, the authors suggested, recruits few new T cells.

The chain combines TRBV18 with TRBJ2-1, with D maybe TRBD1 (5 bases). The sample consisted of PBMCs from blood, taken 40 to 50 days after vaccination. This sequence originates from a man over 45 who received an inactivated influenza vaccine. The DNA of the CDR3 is TGTGCCAGCTCACCGGCAGGGCGCAATGAGCAGTTCTTC. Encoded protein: CASSPAGRNEQFF. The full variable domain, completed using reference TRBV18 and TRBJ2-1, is NAGVMQNPRHLVRRRGQEARLRCSPMKGHSHVYWYRQLPEEGLKFMVYLQKENIIDESGMPKERFSAEFPKEGPSILRIQQVVRGDSAAYFCASSPAGRNEQFFGPGTRLTVL.